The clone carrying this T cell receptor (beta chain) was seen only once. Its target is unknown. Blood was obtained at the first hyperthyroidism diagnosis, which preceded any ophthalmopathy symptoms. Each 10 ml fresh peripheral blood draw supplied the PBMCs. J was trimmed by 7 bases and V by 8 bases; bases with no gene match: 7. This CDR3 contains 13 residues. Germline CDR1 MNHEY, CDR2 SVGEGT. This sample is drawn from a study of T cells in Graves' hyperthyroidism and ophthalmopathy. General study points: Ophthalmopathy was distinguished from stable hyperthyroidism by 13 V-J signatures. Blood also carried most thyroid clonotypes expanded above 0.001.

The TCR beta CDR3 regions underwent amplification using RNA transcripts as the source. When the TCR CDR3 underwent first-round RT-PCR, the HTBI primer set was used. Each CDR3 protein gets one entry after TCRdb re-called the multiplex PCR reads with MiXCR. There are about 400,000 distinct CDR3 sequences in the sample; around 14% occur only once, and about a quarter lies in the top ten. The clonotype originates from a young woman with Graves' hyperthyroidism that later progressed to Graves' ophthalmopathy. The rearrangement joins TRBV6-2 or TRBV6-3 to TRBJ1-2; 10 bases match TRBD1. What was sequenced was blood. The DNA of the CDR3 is TGTGCCAGCGCGACAGGGGGCCGTGGTGGCTACACCTTC. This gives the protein CASATGGRGGYTF.